This note documents a single TCR beta chain sequence. Using immunoSEQ multiplex PCR, the repertoire was profiled, and TCRdb retains in-frame clones only, with some absent. The sample carries 200,000 to 250,000 clones, approximately 86% recorded once. The CDR3 contains 15 residues. Trimming took 9 bases from V and 11 from J; bases not matched to a gene: 14. Germline CDR1 reads SNHLY; CDR2 reads FYNNEI. All enrollees were roughly 18 to 89 years old and from fewer than 25 US areas. Which cohort a participant joined came from the clinical history participants gave. These data come from a study of blood T cell repertoires in COVID-19. For the study at large: Material from acute and convalescent COVID-19 was sourced from the United States, Italy and Spain. T cells, B-cell-depleted T cells, or PBMCs provided the cDNA or gDNA that served as material.

What was sequenced was PBMCs or T cells enriched from blood (not recorded which). The chain has TRBV2 and TRBJ2-1; 12 bases match TRBD2. The clonotype was recovered from a woman aged 40 to 49 with acute COVID-19. The CDR3 nucleotides read TGTGCCAGTGTCCCCTCTAGCGGGAGGGCCGATAAGCAGTTCTTC. Translation: CASVPSSGRADKQFF.